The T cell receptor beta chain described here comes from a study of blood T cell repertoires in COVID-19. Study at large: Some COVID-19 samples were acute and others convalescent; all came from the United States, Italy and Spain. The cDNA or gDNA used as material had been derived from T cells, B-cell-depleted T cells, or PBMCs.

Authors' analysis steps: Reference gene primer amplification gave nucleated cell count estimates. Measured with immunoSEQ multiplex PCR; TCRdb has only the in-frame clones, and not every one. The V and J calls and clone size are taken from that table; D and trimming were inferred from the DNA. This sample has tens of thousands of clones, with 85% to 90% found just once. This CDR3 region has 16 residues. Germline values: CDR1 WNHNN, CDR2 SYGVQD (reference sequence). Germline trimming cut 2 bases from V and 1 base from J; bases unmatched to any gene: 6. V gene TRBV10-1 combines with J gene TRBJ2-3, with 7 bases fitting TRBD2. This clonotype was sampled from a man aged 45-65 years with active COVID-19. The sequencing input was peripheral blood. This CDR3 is CASSEGGERGTDTQYF. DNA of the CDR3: TGCGCCAGCAGTGAGGGGGGGGAGAGGGGCACAGATACGCAGTATTTT.